A selection of T cell receptor beta chains follows, all from one sample in a study of T cells in narcolepsy. Profiling relied on immunoSEQ multiplex PCR, and the TCRdb table lists in-frame clones only, not all of them. The sample shows over 40,000 clones, about 91% of them seen only once. The specimen sequenced was CD45RA- memory CD4+ T cells from PBMCs. These receptors were taken from a human donor with narcolepsy. Both conserved end residues are part of each CDR3. A D gene is named only where the DNA matches it firmly. The size field is filled for only some rows; it gives once, few, many or a size class.

J	size	D	V	CDR3	DNA
TRBJ1-4	NA	NA	TRBV7-2	CASSPEANEKLFF	TGTGCCAGCAGCCCGGAGGCTAATGAAAAACTGTTTTTT
TRBJ2-7	once	TRBD1	TRBV5-4	CASSWTGGYEQYF	TGTGCCAGCAGCTGGACAGGGGGGTACGAGCAGTACTTC
TRBJ2-5	NA	TRBD1	TRBV7-9	CASSSTGGWQETQYF	TGTGCCAGCAGCTCTACAGGGGGCTGGCAAGAGACCCAGTACTTC
TRBJ2-5	NA	TRBD1	TRBV29-1	CSVASTGGSGTQYF	TGCAGCGTTGCCTCGACAGGGGGCAGCGGGACCCAGTACTTC
TRBJ2-3	NA	TRBD2	TRBV15	CATSRAQSGREDTQYF	TGTGCCACCAGCAGAGCCCAAAGCGGGAGGGAAGATACGCAGTATTTT
TRBJ2-5	NA	TRBD2	TRBV9	CASSFSGGVQETQYF	TGTGCCAGCAGCTTTAGCGGGGGGGTTCAAGAGACCCAGTACTTC
TRBJ2-7	NA	NA	TRBV7-2	CASGTFLAQYF	TGTGCCAGCGGGACCTTTTTGGCGCAGTACTTC
TRBJ1-2	NA	NA	TRBV10-3	CAISERDNYGYTF	TGTGCCATCAGTGAGAGAGATAACTATGGCTACACCTTC
TRBJ2-5	once	TRBD2	TRBV27	CATGRGTGGETQYF	TGTGCCACCGGGAGGGGGACCGGCGGGGAGACCCAGTACTTC
TRBJ2-3	NA	NA	TRBV5-4	CASSLGGFTDTQYF	TGTGCCAGCAGCTTGGGGGGGTTCACAGATACGCAGTATTTT
TRBJ1-5	NA	NA	TRBV7-2	CASQPEYSNQPQHF	TGTGCCAGCCAACCAGAGTATAGCAATCAGCCCCAGCATTTT
TRBJ1-4	NA	NA	TRBV12-5	CASGTGATNEKLFF	TGTGCTAGTGGAACGGGGGCAACTAATGAAAAACTGTTTTTT
TRBJ2-2	NA	NA	TRBV7-9	CASPGTSGLKGTGELFF	TGTGCCAGCCCCGGGACAAGCGGGCTGAAGGGCACCGGGGAGCTGTTTTTT
TRBJ2-5	NA	NA	TRBV25-1	CASSEYSGYYGETQYF	TGTGCCAGCAGTGAATACAGCGGATACTATGGGGAGACCCAGTACTTC
TRBJ2-1	NA	NA	TRBV7-2	CASSSQAGRPMSEQFF	TGTGCCAGCAGCTCACAAGCGGGCAGACCCATGAGTGAGCAGTTCTTC
TRBJ1-1	few	NA	TRBV19	CASGVPGANTEAFF	TGTGCCAGCGGGGTCCCGGGGGCGAACACTGAAGCTTTCTTT
TRBJ2-3	NA	NA	TRBV5-1	CASSPGRSTDTQYF	TGCGCCAGTTCTCCGGGACGGAGCACAGATACGCAGTATTTT
TRBJ2-1	NA	NA	TRBV7-5	CARSPEGVLGLDEQFF	TGTGCCAGAAGCCCTGAGGGGGTTCTGGGACTCGATGAGCAGTTCTTC
TRBJ2-1	NA	NA	TRBV2	CASTLGGYSYNEQFF	TGTGCCAGCACCCTTGGGGGTTACTCCTACAATGAGCAGTTCTTC
TRBJ2-1	NA	TRBD2	TRBV11-3	CASSLDLIGSSGLNEQFF	TGTGCCAGCAGCTTAGATCTCATAGGGTCTAGCGGGTTGAATGAGCAGTTCTTC
TRBJ1-6	NA	NA	TRBV18	CASCVGDNSPLHF	TGTGCCAGCTGTGTTGGGGATAATTCACCCCTCCACTTT
TRBJ1-2	once	NA	TRBV5-8	CASSRSRDTYYGYTF	TGTGCCAGCAGCAGGAGCCGGGACACTTACTATGGCTACACCTTC
TRBJ2-3	NA	NA	TRBV2	CATAQGREKSDTQYF	TGTGCCACGGCCCAGGGGCGGGAGAAATCAGATACGCAGTATTTT
TRBJ2-3	NA	NA	TRBV2	CAIHPGDTQYF	TGTGCCATCCATCCAGGAGATACGCAGTATTTT
TRBJ2-5	once	NA	TRBV7-7	CASSLRLHPQETQYF	TGTGCTAGCAGCCTCCGACTTCACCCCCAAGAGACCCAGTACTTC
TRBJ2-1	NA	TRBD2	TRBV5-1	CASSFAGVGPYNEQFF	TGCGCCAGCAGCTTTGCGGGAGTGGGGCCCTACAATGAGCAGTTCTTC
TRBJ2-7	NA	NA	TRBV5-4	CASRSPPGQQYEQYF	TGTGCCAGCAGATCGCCCCCGGGACAACAATACGAGCAGTACTTC
TRBJ2-3	NA	NA	TRBV7-2	CASSTGEVSDTQYF	TGTGCCAGCAGCACGGGAGAAGTCTCAGATACGCAGTATTTT
TRBJ2-7	NA	NA	TRBV11-2	CASRPISGVNYEQYF	TGTGCCAGCAGGCCAATTTCAGGTGTGAACTACGAGCAGTACTTC
TRBJ1-2	few	NA	TRBV4-3	CASSQDMLGGSGYTF	TGCGCCAGCAGCCAAGACATGTTGGGGGGCTCCGGCTACACCTTC
TRBJ1-1	NA	NA	TRBV7-2	CASSLGGNAEAFF	TGTGCCAGCAGCTTAGGAGGGAATGCTGAAGCTTTCTTT
TRBJ2-7	NA	NA	TRBV2	CASSDYEQYF	TGTGCCAGCAGTGATTACGAGCAGTACTTC
TRBJ2-5	NA	NA	TRBV11-3	CASSLSSETQYF	TGTGCCAGCAGCTTAAGTTCAGAGACCCAGTACTTC